This T cell receptor beta chain is from a study of blood T cell repertoires in COVID-19. This CDR3 spans 13 amino acids. Trimming took 4 bases from V and 4 from J; bases not matched to a gene: 2. Germline values: CDR1 GTSNPN, CDR2 SVGIG (reference sequence). Original handling: Researchers report that nucleated cell counts were estimated from reference gene primer amplification. The repertoire was sequenced with immunoSEQ multiplex PCR; TCRdb's copy has only in-frame clones and lacks some. The V and J calls and clone size are taken from that table; D and trimming were inferred from the DNA. The table has roughly 400,000 clones, over 85% seen once. Participants came from some 26 US areas, aged roughly 18 to 95 years.

The chain has TRBV30 and TRBJ1-5, with 9 positions matching TRBD1. Input material: PBMCs or T cells enriched from blood (not recorded which). The sequence came from a woman in her 30s who had recovered from COVID-19. CDR3 region: CAWKGQGNQPQHF. The CDR3 region has the DNA TGTGCCTGGAAGGGACAGGGAAATCAGCCCCAGCATTTT.